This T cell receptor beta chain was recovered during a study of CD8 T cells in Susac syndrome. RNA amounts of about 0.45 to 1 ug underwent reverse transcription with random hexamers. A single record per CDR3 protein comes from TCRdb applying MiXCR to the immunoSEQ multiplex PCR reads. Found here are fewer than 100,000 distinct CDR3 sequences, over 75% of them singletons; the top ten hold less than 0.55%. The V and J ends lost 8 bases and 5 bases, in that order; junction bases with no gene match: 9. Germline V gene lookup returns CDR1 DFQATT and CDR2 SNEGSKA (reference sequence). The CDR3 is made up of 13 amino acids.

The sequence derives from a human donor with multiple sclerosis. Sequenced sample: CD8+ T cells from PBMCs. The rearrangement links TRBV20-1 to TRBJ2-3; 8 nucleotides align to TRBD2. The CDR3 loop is CSPASLAGDTQYF. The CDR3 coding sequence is TGCAGTCCAGCGAGTCTAGCGGGAGATACGCAGTATTTT.